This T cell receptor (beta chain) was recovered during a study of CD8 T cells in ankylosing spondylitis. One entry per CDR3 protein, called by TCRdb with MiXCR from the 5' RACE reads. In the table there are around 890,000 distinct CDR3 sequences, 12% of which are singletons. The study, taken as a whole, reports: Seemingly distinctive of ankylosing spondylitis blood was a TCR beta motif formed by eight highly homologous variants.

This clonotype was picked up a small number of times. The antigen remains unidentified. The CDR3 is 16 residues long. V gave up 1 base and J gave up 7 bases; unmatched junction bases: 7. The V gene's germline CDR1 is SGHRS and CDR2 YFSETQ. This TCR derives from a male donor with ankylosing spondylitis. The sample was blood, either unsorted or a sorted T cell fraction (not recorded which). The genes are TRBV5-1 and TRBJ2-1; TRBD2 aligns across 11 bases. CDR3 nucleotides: TGCGCCAGCAGCTTGACTAGCGGGAGTTACAGGAATGAGCAGTTCTTC. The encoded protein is CASSLTSGSYRNEQFF. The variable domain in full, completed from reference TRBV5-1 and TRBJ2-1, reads KAGVTQTPRYLIKTRGQQVTLSCSPISGHRSVSWYQQTPGQGLQFLFEYFSETQRNKGNFPGRFSGRQFSNSRSEMNVSTLELGDSALYLCASSLTSGSYRNEQFFGPGTRLTVL.